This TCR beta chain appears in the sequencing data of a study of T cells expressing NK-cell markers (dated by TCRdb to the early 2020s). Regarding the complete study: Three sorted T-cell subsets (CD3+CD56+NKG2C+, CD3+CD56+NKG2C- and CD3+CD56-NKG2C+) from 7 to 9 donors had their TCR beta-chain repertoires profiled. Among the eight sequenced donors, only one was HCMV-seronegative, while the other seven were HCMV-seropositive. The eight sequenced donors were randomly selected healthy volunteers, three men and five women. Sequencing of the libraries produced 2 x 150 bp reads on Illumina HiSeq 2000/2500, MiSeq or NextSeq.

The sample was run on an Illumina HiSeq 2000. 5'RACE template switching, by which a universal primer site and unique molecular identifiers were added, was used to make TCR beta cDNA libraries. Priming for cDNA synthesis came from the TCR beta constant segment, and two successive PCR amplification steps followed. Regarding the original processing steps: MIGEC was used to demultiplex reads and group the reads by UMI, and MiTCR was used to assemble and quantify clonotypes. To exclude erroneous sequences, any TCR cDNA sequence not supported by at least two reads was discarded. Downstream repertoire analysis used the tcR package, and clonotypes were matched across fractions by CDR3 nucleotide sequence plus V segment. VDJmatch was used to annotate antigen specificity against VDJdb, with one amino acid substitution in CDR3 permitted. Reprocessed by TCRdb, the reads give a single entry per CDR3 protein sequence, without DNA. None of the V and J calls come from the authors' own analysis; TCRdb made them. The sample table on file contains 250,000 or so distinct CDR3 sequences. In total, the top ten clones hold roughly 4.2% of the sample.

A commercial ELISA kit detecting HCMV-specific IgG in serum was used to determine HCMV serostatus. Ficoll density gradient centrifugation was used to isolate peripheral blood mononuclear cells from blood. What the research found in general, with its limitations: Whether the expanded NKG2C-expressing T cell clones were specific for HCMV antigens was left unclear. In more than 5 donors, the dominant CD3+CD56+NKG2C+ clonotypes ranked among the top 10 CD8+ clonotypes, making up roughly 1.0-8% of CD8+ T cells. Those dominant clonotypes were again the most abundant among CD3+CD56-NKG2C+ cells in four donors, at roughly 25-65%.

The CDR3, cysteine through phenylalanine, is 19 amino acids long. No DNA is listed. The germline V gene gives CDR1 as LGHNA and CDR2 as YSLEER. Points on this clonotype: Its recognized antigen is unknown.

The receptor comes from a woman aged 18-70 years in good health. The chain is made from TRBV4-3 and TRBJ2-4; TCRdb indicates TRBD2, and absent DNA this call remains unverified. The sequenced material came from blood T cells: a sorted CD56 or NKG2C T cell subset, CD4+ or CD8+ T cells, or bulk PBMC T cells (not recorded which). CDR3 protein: CASSPRRGREGVAKNIQYF.